Listed below are T cell receptor beta chains from one sample, sequenced in a study of OX40 agonist ivuxolimab in advanced cancers. Clones were sequenced by immunoSEQ multiplex PCR, and TCRdb holds only the in-frame ones, with some missing. The sample yields 75,000 to 100,000 clones, roughly nine tenths seen once. Material: CD4+ or CD8+ T cells sorted from blood, obtained in a trial of the OX40 agonist ivuxolimab. The receptors were sampled from an adult with an advanced solid tumor such as melanoma, head and neck, liver or kidney cancer. Each CDR3 is given with its conserved first and last residue. Each record gives: V gene, D gene, CDR3 length, J gene, CDR3 DNA, CDR3 protein. A D gene is named only where the DNA matches it firmly.

>TRBV2|-|13|TRBJ1-1
TGTGCCAGCAGTCGGGGGGCTGGCACTGAAGCTTTCTTT
CASSRGAGTEAFF
>TRBV20-1|-|11|TRBJ2-5
TGCAGTGCCATCAGGGGAGAGACCCAGTACTTC
CSAIRGETQYF
>TRBV19|TRBD2|15|TRBJ2-1
TGTGCCAGTGAGAAGGCGGGAGTGTCAGGCAATGAGCAGTTCTTC
CASEKAGVSGNEQFF
>TRBV2|TRBD1|13|TRBJ1-2
TGTGCCAGCAACCCACAGGGGGCGGGTGGCTACACCTTC
CASNPQGAGGYTF
>TRBV13|TRBD2|17|TRBJ2-2
TGTGCCAGCAGCTTAGGCGCCGGGACTACCAACACCGGGGAGCTGTTTTTT
CASSLGAGTTNTGELFF
>TRBV5-1|TRBD2|15|TRBJ2-1
TGCGCCAGCAGCTTGGTAAGCGGGAGTAACAATGAGCAGTTCTTC
CASSLVSGSNNEQFF
>TRBV5-1|-|15|TRBJ2-7
TGCGCCAGCAGCTTGTCGGGGGGCCCTTCCTACGAGCAGTACTTC
CASSLSGGPSYEQYF
>TRBV7-2|TRBD2|17|TRBJ2-1
TGTGCCAGCAGCCCTACGGGGGCGGGGGGTTCCTACAATGAGCAGTTCTTC
CASSPTGAGGSYNEQFF
>TRBV30|-|11|TRBJ2-7
TGTGCCTGGAATTTGGGTACCGGCGCGTACTTC
CAWNLGTGAYF
>TRBV7-9|-|18|TRBJ2-2
TGTGCCAGCAGCCCTCGGGCTAAGGGGAAGGGGGACACCGGGGAGCTGTTTTTT
CASSPRAKGKGDTGELFF
>TRBV19|TRBD1|16|TRBJ2-5
TGTGCCAGTAGTATAGAGAGGACAGGGGTTAAAGAGACCCAGTACTTC
CASSIERTGVKETQYF
>TRBV18|-|12|TRBJ2-5
TGTGCCAGCTCACCCACCAAAGAGACCCAGTACTTC
CASSPTKETQYF
>TRBV4-2|TRBD2|17|TRBJ2-3
TGTGCCAGCAGCCGCCGACTAGCGGGAGCTCAGACAGATACGCAGTATTTT
CASSRRLAGAQTDTQYF
>TRBV29-1|TRBD2|16|TRBJ2-1
TGCAGCGCTACCGGACTAGCCCAGAGCTCCTACAATGAGCAGTTCTTC
CSATGLAQSSYNEQFF
>TRBV10-3|TRBD1|13|TRBJ1-4
TGTGCCATCGGGACAGGGCGGAATGAAAAACTGTTTTTT
CAIGTGRNEKLFF
>TRBV7-8|-|19|TRBJ1-6
TGTGCCAGCAGCCCTCGGACAGAGGGAAAGATATCCTATAATTCACCCCTCCACTTT
CASSPRTEGKISYNSPLHF